This passage covers 30 T cell receptor beta chains from one sample sequenced in a study of T cell responses to AZD1222 COVID-19 vaccine. Clones were read by immunoSEQ multiplex PCR, and TCRdb kept only the in-frame ones, dropping some. This sample yields 80,000 or so clones, of which over 65% are seen a single time; 27% belongs to the top ten. The sample in question was peripheral blood, obtained 28 days after the second dose of the MenACWY control vaccine. These receptors were taken from an adult who received the MenACWY meningococcal vaccine as a control.

By share of the sample, this clone is medium-sized (0.01 to 0.1%). J is TRBJ1-3 and V is TRBV9; D may be TRBD1 (6 bases). Germline CDR1 is SGDLS and CDR2 is YYNGEE. V lost 3 bases to trimming and J lost 0 bases, with 25 bases between them. The CDR3 covers 20 residues. The CDR3 DNA sequence: TGTGCCAGCAGCGCCTTAGCGGGTGGACAGTCATCAATCTCTGGAAACACCATATATTTT. Translating it yields CASSALAGGQSSISGNTIYF.

This sequence joins TRBV27 and TRBJ2-1; the D call may be TRBD1 or TRBD2 (5 bases each). Germline V CDR1 and CDR2: MNHEY, SMNVEV (reference sequence). This CDR3 comprises 16 residues. V lost 4 bases, J lost 0 bases, and 13 bases lay in between. Here the CDR3 reads CASSSGTSSSYNEQFF. CDR3 nucleotides: TGTGCCAGCAGTTCCGGGACCTCCAGCTCCTACAATGAGCAGTTCTTC.

This clone was seen a single time. The rearrangement links TRBV7-2 to TRBJ2-3; D gene unclear. This CDR3 comprises 16 residues. Germline values: CDR1 SGHTA, CDR2 FQGNSA. Trimming pared 1 base from V and 0 bases from J, leaving 11 bases between. CDR3 region: CASSLGVRGSTDTQYF. The CDR3 DNA reads as TGTGCCAGCAGCTTAGGGGTCCGCGGCAGCACAGATACGCAGTATTTT.

The gene calls are TRBV7-9 and TRBJ2-3; TRBD2 is a possible D gene (6 bases). The germline V and J ends were trimmed by 2 bases and 5 bases, with 14 bases remaining between them. CDR3 length: 15 amino acids. CDR1 and CDR2 from the germline V gene are SEHNR and FQNEAQ (reference sequence). CDR3 protein: CASSLLGGGLDTQYF. The CDR3 bases are TGTGCCAGCAGCTTACTTGGCGGAGGGTTAGATACGCAGTATTTT.

DNA for the CDR3: TGTGCCAGCAGTTACTCGATGCAGGGTTCAGCCGGGGAGCTGTTTTTT. Translated, it gives CASSYSMQGSAGELFF. The chain employs TRBV6-5 and TRBJ2-2; D possibly corresponds to TRBD1 (5 bases). The germline CDR1 and CDR2 sequences are MNHEY and SVGAGI. Trimming removed 0 bases at V and 6 bases at J, with 14 bases between. The CDR3 spans 16 residues.

This chain connects TRBV7-9 to TRBJ2-1; D might be TRBD1 (6 bases). Trimming removed 7 bases at V and 4 bases at J, with 14 bases between. This CDR3 comprises 14 residues. Germline assignment: CDR1 SEHNR and CDR2 FQNEAQ (reference sequence). CDR3 sequence reads: CASNHGQLYNEQFF. The CDR3 region has the DNA TGTGCCAGCAACCATGGACAGTTATACAATGAGCAGTTCTTC.

The chain employs TRBV12-3 or TRBV12-4 and TRBJ1-4; D is ambiguous. V was shortened by 4 bases and J by 8 bases, with 8 bases between the two germline ends. The CDR3 loop spans 12 amino acids. Here the CDR3 reads CASSYADEKLFF. Here the CDR3 DNA reads TGTGCCAGCAGTTATGCAGACGAAAAACTGTTTTTT.

The chain combines TRBV5-1 with TRBJ1-5, with a weak D call TRBD1 (6 bases). Trimming cost V 6 bases and J 1 base, with 14 bases left between them. This CDR3 has 15 amino acids. Germline-derived CDR1 and CDR2 are SGHRS and YFSETQ. The CDR3 coding sequence is TGCGCCAGCAACAGGGCCCGTTCCAGCAATCAGCCCCAGCATTTT. Its protein product is CASNRARSSNQPQHF.

In this sample, this clone turned up a few times. The rearrangement joins TRBV6-6 to TRBJ1-1, with TRBD1 matching 7 bases. CDR1 is MNHNY, CDR2 SVGAGI, per germline (reference sequence). The CDR3 sequence is 13 residues long. The V and J ends lost 8 bases and 3 bases, in that order; junction bases with no gene match: 6. CDR3 region: CASCRGRDTEAFF. The CDR3 region has the DNA TGTGCCAGCTGTAGGGGGCGGGACACTGAAGCTTTCTTT.

This sequence joins TRBV30 and TRBJ2-5; D call uncertain. V lost 0 bases to trimming and J lost 1 base, with 12 bases between them. The CDR3 has 15 amino acids. Germline V gene lookup returns CDR1 GTSNPN and CDR2 SVGIG (reference sequence). CDR3 amino acids: CAWSVLAGSQETQYF. CDR3 DNA: TGTGCCTGGAGTGTCTTGGCAGGAAGCCAAGAGACCCAGTACTTC.

V is TRBV9 and J is TRBJ2-2; no definite D call. The CDR3 runs 16 residues. Germline CDR1 reads SGDLS; CDR2 reads YYNGEE. V lost 1 base and J lost 6, with 16 bases in between. Here the CDR3 reads CASSVKMSVKAGELFF. Here the CDR3 DNA reads TGTGCCAGCAGCGTAAAGATGTCAGTTAAAGCCGGGGAGCTGTTTTTT.

The chain joins TRBV9 to TRBJ1-2; D gene unclear. The V and J ends lost 4 bases and 4 bases respectively, with 20 bases between them. Germline V gene lookup returns CDR1 SGDLS and CDR2 YYNGEE. The CDR3 has 16 residues. In DNA, the CDR3 is TGTGCCAGCAGCTCCTCCTGGGCCCTGAACAGCTATGGCTACACCTTC. Amino acid sequence: CASSSSWALNSYGYTF.

The chain has TRBV28 and TRBJ2-3; the D is unclear. This CDR3 contains 14 residues. The V gene lost 3 bases and the J gene lost 2 bases, with 9 bases spanning the gap. Germline V gene data show CDR1 as MDHEN and CDR2 as SYDVKM. CDR3 bases: TGTGCCAGCAGTTTCCAATCCTCCACAGATACGCAGTATTTT. Translating gives CASSFQSSTDTQYF.

As concerns this clone: Lacking the conserved final phenylalanine or tryptophan, this CDR3 likely reflects a read error. Because the CDR3's place on the DNA is in doubt, the DNA is left out and the CDR3 is given as listed by TCRdb. J is TRBJ2-4 and V is TRBV29-1; the table's D call of TRBD1 was not tested on the DNA. Germline lookup yields CDR1 SQVTM and CDR2 ANQGSEA. 9 amino acids form the CDR3, both terminal residues included. The CDR3: CSAGGYEGI.

This rearrangement joins TRBV29-1 to TRBJ2-1; D possibly matches TRBD1 or TRBD2 (6 bases each). The CDR3 runs to 14 residues. V was clipped by 4 bases and J by 5 bases, with 15 bases between them. Germline loops: CDR1 SQVTM, CDR2 ANQGSEA. The CDR3 region is CSVAPSGANNEQFF. In DNA form, the CDR3 reads TGCAGCGTTGCCCCCTCGGGGGCCAACAATGAGCAGTTCTTC.

This sequence joins TRBV5-6 and TRBJ1-2; D gene uncertain. Trimming took 0 bases from V and 7 from J, leaving 16 bases between them. This CDR3 comprises 15 residues. Germline V gene data show CDR1 as SGHDT and CDR2 as YYEEEE. The CDR3 loop reads CASSLAGVYRAGYTF. The CDR3 DNA reads TGTGCCAGCAGCTTGGCCGGTGTATATCGGGCTGGCTACACCTTC.

The gene calls are TRBV30 and TRBJ1-5; D is unclear. The CDR3 runs 16 residues. The V gene's germline CDR1 is GTSNPN and CDR2 SVGIG (reference sequence). V shed 0 bases and J shed 6 bases, with 18 bases lying between them. CDR3 protein: CAWSVFGLPLAQPQHF. The CDR3 bases are TGTGCCTGGAGTGTATTCGGGCTCCCCCTGGCTCAGCCCCAGCATTTT.

This clone was seen just once. CDR3 nucleotide sequence: TGTGCCAGCAGCTTCCTGGAGGACAGGGGAGGATCCGGGGAGCTGTTTTTT. Translating gives CASSFLEDRGGSGELFF. This chain joins TRBV11-2 and TRBJ2-2, with TRBD1 matching 9 bases. The CDR3 contains 17 residues. Unmatched junction bases numbered 11, after V lost 3 bases and J lost 6 bases. The germline gives CDR1 SGHAT, CDR2 FQNNGV.

This clone has more than one count but fewer than ten. The rearrangement uses TRBV7-9 and TRBJ2-5; tentatively, D is TRBD2 (7 bases). This CDR3 spans 16 amino acids. Germline CDR1 SEHNR, CDR2 FQNEAQ (reference sequence). V lost 5 bases to trimming and J lost 1 base, with 17 bases between them. The chain's CDR3 is CASSIVAGAGQETQYF. In DNA, the CDR3 is TGTGCCAGCAGCATAGTGGCGGGGGCGGGCCAAGAGACCCAGTACTTC. The complete variable domain, with remaining parts taken from reference TRBV7-9 and TRBJ2-5, reads DTGVSQNPRHKITKRGQNVTFRCDPISEHNRLYWYRQTLGQGPEFLTYFQNEAQLEKSRLLSDRFSAERPKGSFSTLEIQRTEQGDSAMYLCASSIVAGAGQETQYFGPGTRLLVL.

The chain combines TRBV27 with TRBJ1-2; D unclear. The CDR3 has 15 residues. CDR1 is MNHEY, CDR2 SMNVEV, per germline (reference sequence). V was trimmed by 2 bases and J by 4 bases, leaving 14 bases between them. The CDR3 sequence: CASSLLGGAAYGYTF. The CDR3 DNA reads as TGTGCCAGCAGTTTACTAGGCGGCGCTGCCTATGGCTACACCTTC.

This chain links TRBV2 with TRBJ2-5, with 13 bases that match TRBD2. Germline V gene sequence: CDR1 SNHLY, CDR2 FYNNEI. V dropped 6 bases and J dropped 3; count of bases not matched to a gene: 4. There are 15 residues in the CDR3. The CDR3 sequence: CASSTSGGAEETQYF. The CDR3 DNA is TGTGCCAGCAGCACTAGCGGGGGGGCCGAAGAGACCCAGTACTTC.

V is TRBV21-1 and J is TRBJ2-7; the table calls TRBD2, which could not be checked here. TRBV21-1 corresponds to a pseudogene. The CDR3 consists of 14 residues. The CDR3 DNA reads as TGTGCCAGCAGCAAAGGTATGGGTGCGGACGAGCAGTACTTC. This gives the protein CASSKGMGADEQYF.

This chain connects TRBV4-3 to TRBJ2-1; D may be TRBD1 or TRBD2 (6 bases each). The length of the CDR3 is 15 residues. V dropped 5 bases and J dropped 3 bases, with 14 bases sitting between them. Germline assignment: CDR1 LGHNA and CDR2 YSLEER. The CDR3 region is CASSLDGGRYNEQFF. In DNA, the CDR3 is TGCGCCAGCAGCTTGGACGGGGGCCGCTACAATGAGCAGTTCTTC.

This chain links TRBV5-4 with TRBJ1-1; 9 bases are shared with TRBD1. V lost 2 bases and J lost 5; bases outside the gene matches: 4. The CDR3 has 14 amino acids. Germline loops: CDR1 SGHNT, CDR2 YYREEE (reference sequence). The DNA for the CDR3 is TGTGCCAGCAGCTTAGGACAGGGGAGGACTGAAGCTTTCTTT. Protein product: CASSLGQGRTEAFF.

The chain has TRBV15 and TRBJ1-2, with 8 bases aligning to TRBD1. The length of the CDR3 is 14 residues. CDR1 and CDR2 (germline): LNHNV, YYDKDF (reference sequence). The J segment lost 0 bases and the V segment lost 5 bases, leaving 2 bases of the junction unmatched. CDR3 region: CATSPTGANYGYTF. CDR3 coding DNA: TGTGCCACCAGCCCGACAGGGGCTAACTATGGCTACACCTTC. Combining the CDR3 with reference TRBV15 and TRBJ1-2 gives the whole variable domain DAMVIQNPRYQVTQFGKPVTLSCSQTLNHNVMYWYQQKSSQAPKLLFHYYDKDFNNEADTPDNFQSRRPNTSFCFLDIRSPGLGDTAMYLCATSPTGANYGYTFGSGTRLTVV.

This clone was seen ten or more times. The chain is built from TRBV19 and TRBJ2-6; D might be TRBD2 (5 bases). The CDR3 spans 18 residues. CDR1 is LNHDA, CDR2 SQIVND, per germline (reference sequence). V was trimmed by 7 bases and J by 4 bases, leaving 23 bases between them. This CDR3 reads CASTALARRGSGANVLTF. The CDR3 DNA follows: TGTGCCAGTACCGCGCTAGCCCGACGGGGATCCGGGGCCAACGTCCTGACTTTC.

This clone was observed a single time. This chain joins TRBV14 and TRBJ2-2; D gene uncertain. Trimming shortened V by 0 bases and J by 6 bases, and 5 bases separated the two germline ends. CDR1 and CDR2 from the germline V gene are SGHDN and FVKESK. The CDR3 totals 13 residues. Here the CDR3 DNA reads TGTGCCAGCAGCCAAGATATATCCGGGGAGCTGTTTTTT. Its translation is CASSQDISGELFF.

The chain is built from TRBV2 and TRBJ2-1; 7 nucleotides line up with TRBD2. This CDR3 is built from 14 residues. Trimming took 5 bases from V and 10 from J; bases not matched to a gene: 11. Per the germline V gene, CDR1 is SNHLY and CDR2 is FYNNEI. CDR3 DNA sequence: TGTGCCAGCAGTCCCCGACTGAGCGGGGTCGAGCAGTTCTTC. This encodes CASSPRLSGVEQFF.

J is TRBJ1-1 and V is TRBV18; D may be TRBD1 (5 bases). The V end was cut by 2 bases, the J end by 6 bases, with 16 bases between. The CDR3 extends over 15 amino acids. Germline V gives CDR1 KGHSH, CDR2 LQKENI. CDR3 protein: CASSPKVDSYAEAFF. CDR3 nucleotide sequence: TGTGCCAGCTCACCAAAGGTTGACAGTTATGCTGAAGCTTTCTTT.

This chain joins TRBV9 and TRBJ2-7, with 7 bases matching TRBD1. CDR1 and CDR2 (germline): SGDLS, YYNGEE. J gave up 3 bases and V 4 bases, and 7 bases lay outside the gene matches. The CDR3 runs 14 residues. Here the CDR3 DNA reads TGTGCCAGCAGCCGATGGGGGACAGACTACGAGCAGTACTTC. Translation: CASSRWGTDYEQYF.